The 22 T cell receptor beta chains below were found in one sample sequenced in a study of OX40 agonist ivuxolimab in advanced cancers. The library was built by means of the immunoSEQ multiplex PCR assay. TCRdb mirrors the immuneACCESS table, restricted to in-frame sequences. Some clones are absent from its copies; in checked studies, under half trace to an unresolved V gene, and the reason for the others is unknown. In this sample the table shows about 90,000 clones, roughly 89% of which occur a single time. The ten largest clonotypes hold roughly 0.16% of the sample. Sequencing was performed on CD4+ or CD8+ T cells sorted from blood, taken in a trial of the OX40 agonist ivuxolimab. These receptors were taken from an adult with an advanced solid tumor such as melanoma, head and neck, liver or kidney cancer.

In its sample, this clone was seen once. The V gene is TRBV12-5, the J gene TRBJ2-1; D remains unclear. Germline V gene sequence: CDR1 LGHNT, CDR2 FRNRAP. V shed 2 bases and J shed 5 bases, with 4 bases lying between them. There are 12 residues in the CDR3. The CDR3 DNA follows: TGTGCTAGTGGTTTGCGGGACAATGAGCAGTTCTTC. Translating gives CASGLRDNEQFF.

In DNA form, the CDR3 reads TGTGCCACCAGCAGAGGTCTCAAAAGCTATGGCTACACCTTC. It is translated as CATSRGLKSYGYTF. V gene TRBV15 combines with J gene TRBJ1-2; D uncertain. The CDR3 spans 14 residues. Germline V gene data show CDR1 as LNHNV and CDR2 as YYDKDF (reference sequence). Trimming took 1 base from V and 4 from J, leaving 10 bases between them. Full variable domain (remainder filled in from reference TRBV15 and TRBJ1-2): DAMVIQNPRYQVTQFGKPVTLSCSQTLNHNVMYWYQQKSSQAPKLLFHYYDKDFNNEADTPDNFQSRRPNTSFCFLDIRSPGLGDTAMYLCATSRGLKSYGYTFGSGTRLTVV.

The chain is built from TRBV11-2 and TRBJ2-7; D unresolved. The CDR3 has 15 amino acids. Between the trimmed V and J ends, which lost 1 base and 2 bases, there was a span of 12 bases. Germline V gene sequence: CDR1 SGHAT, CDR2 FQNNGV. CDR3: CASSLVAHNTYEQYF. The CDR3 DNA follows: TGTGCCAGCAGCTTAGTGGCGCACAATACCTACGAGCAGTACTTC.

J is TRBJ2-7 and V is TRBV30, with TRBD1 identical over 7 bases. V was pared by 5 bases and J by 5 bases, with 3 bases of the junction left unmatched. Germline CDR1 and CDR2: GTSNPN and SVGIG (reference sequence). The CDR3 length is 11 residues. CDR3 nucleotide sequence: TGTGCCTGGGTGACAGGGAACGAGCAGTACTTC. Residues: CAWVTGNEQYF.

The V gene is TRBV5-1, the J gene TRBJ2-3; 7 bases agree with TRBD1. The ends lost 4 bases at V and 7 bases at J; junction bases unmatched: 15. Germline CDR1 reads SGHRS; CDR2 reads YFSETQ. The CDR3 runs to 16 residues. CDR3 nucleotide sequence: TGCGCCAGCAGCAAAGAGACAGGGACGTCAATGAATACGCAGTATTTT. It yields the protein CASSKETGTSMNTQYF.

This clone was seen just once. The chain couples TRBV14 to TRBJ1-2; the D gene is possibly TRBD1 (5 bases). Germline CDR1 reads SGHDN; CDR2 reads FVKESK. CDR3 length equals 16 residues. V was clipped by 4 bases and J by 2 bases, with 17 bases between them. This CDR3 reads CASSRSVQGLNYGYTF. In nucleotides, the CDR3 is TGTGCCAGCAGCCGCTCCGTCCAGGGACTCAACTATGGCTACACCTTC.

This clone was found a few times. The genes are TRBV5-4 and TRBJ2-1; D not certain. This CDR3 has 15 amino acids. Trimming took 1 base from V and 5 from J, leaving 13 bases between them. Germline assignment: CDR1 SGHNT and CDR2 YYREEE (reference sequence). CDR3 sequence: CASSLSVAANNEQFF. The DNA of the CDR3 is TGTGCCAGCAGCTTGTCGGTGGCGGCAAACAATGAGCAGTTCTTC.

The chain links TRBV5-1 to TRBJ2-2; the D gene is possibly TRBD1 (5 bases). The ends were cut back, 0 bases at V and 5 bases at J, with 14 bases in the middle. The CDR3 totals 16 residues. Per germline, CDR1 SGHRS and CDR2 YFSETQ. In DNA, the CDR3 is TGCGCCAGCAGCTTGGAAACAGGAGTGGGAACCGGGGAGCTGTTTTTT. It encodes CASSLETGVGTGELFF.

The chain links TRBV6-6 to TRBJ2-7, with 8 bases matching TRBD1. Germline CDR1 MNHNY, CDR2 SVGAGI (reference sequence). After removal of 6 bases from V and 4 bases from J, the junction contained 5 bases not matched to a gene. CDR3 length: 13 amino acids. The CDR3 loop reads CASSFTGGYEQYF. In nucleotides, the CDR3 is TGTGCCAGCAGCTTCACAGGGGGATACGAGCAGTACTTC.

This chain uses TRBV27 with TRBJ2-2; D may correspond to TRBD1 or TRBD2 (6 bases each). This CDR3 spans 15 amino acids. Germline V gene data show CDR1 as MNHEY and CDR2 as SMNVEV (reference sequence). Deletions cut 7 bases from V and 5 bases from J, with 17 bases between. The CDR3 DNA reads as TGTGCCAGCACTTACCACGGGGGCAAAACCGGGGAGCTGTTTTTT. Translated, it gives CASTYHGGKTGELFF.

The rearrangement links TRBV6-4 to TRBJ2-1, with a weak D call TRBD1 (6 bases). Germline values: CDR1 MRHNA, CDR2 SNTAGT. The germline V and J ends were trimmed by 5 bases and 9 bases, with 8 bases remaining between them. This CDR3 spans 11 amino acids. The CDR3 is CASSLGGEQFF. The CDR3 DNA sequence: TGTGCCAGCAGTCTAGGGGGTGAGCAGTTCTTC.

This sequence joins TRBV21-1 and TRBJ2-7. TRBV21-1 is marked as a pseudogene. CDR3 size: 15 residues. CDR3 nucleotide sequence: TGTGCCAGCAAACCCGGGCACCTCGATAACTACGAGCAGTACTTC. Encoded protein: CASKPGHLDNYEQYF.

The rearrangement uses TRBV6-1 and TRBJ2-5; the D gene is possibly TRBD1 (6 bases). With 5 bases removed from V and 4 bases from J, the gap between germline ends came to 14 bases. This CDR3 has 14 amino acids. The V gene's germline CDR1 is MNHNS and CDR2 SASEGT. CDR3 coding DNA: TGTGCCAGCAGTAAATCCGGGACAAGAGAGACCCAGTACTTC. Protein: CASSKSGTRETQYF.

This chain uses TRBV11-2 with TRBJ2-7, with TRBD2 as a possible D gene (5 bases). V lost 0 bases and J lost 6, with 15 bases in between. The CDR3 totals 15 residues. Germline V gene data show CDR1 as SGHAT and CDR2 as FQNNGV. The CDR3 bases are TGTGCCAGCAGCTTAGATCAAGCTGAGAGCGGCGAGCAGTACTTC. Translation gives CASSLDQAESGEQYF. The full variable domain, in which reference TRBV11-2 and TRBJ2-7 provide the parts outside the CDR3, is EAGVAQSPRYKIIEKRQSVAFWCNPISGHATLYWYQQILGQGPKLLIQFQNNGVVDDSQLPKDRFSAERLKGVDSTLKIQPAKLEDSAVYLCASSLDQAESGEQYFGPGTRLTVT.

The gene calls are TRBV5-1 and TRBJ2-1; TRBD1 aligns across 11 bases. CDR3 length equals 15 residues. V shed 4 bases, J shed 2 bases, and the junction held 2 bases outside the gene matches. CDR1 and CDR2 (germline): SGHRS, YFSETQ. CDR3 in DNA: TGCGCCAGCAGCCAGGGACAGGGGGCCTACAATGAGCAGTTCTTC. It specifies CASSQGQGAYNEQFF.

The V gene is TRBV9, the J gene TRBJ1-5; possibly TRBD1 for D (6 bases). From germline, CDR1 is SGDLS and CDR2 YYNGEE. This CDR3 has 14 amino acids. With 2 bases removed from V and 3 bases from J, the gap between germline ends came to 9 bases. The CDR3 reads CASSVTGSNQPQHF. In DNA form, the CDR3 reads TGTGCCAGCAGCGTTACAGGGTCCAATCAGCCCCAGCATTTT.

This clone was seen only once. V usage is TRBV19 and J usage is TRBJ2-5; unclear D gene. CDR1 is LNHDA and CDR2 is SQIVND in the germline V gene (reference sequence). V lost 3 bases and J 5 bases, leaving 4 bases between the germline ends. CDR3 length: 11 amino acids. CDR3 in DNA: TGTGCCAGTAGTATGAAGGAGACCCAGTACTTC. As protein: CASSMKETQYF.

The chain couples TRBV7-3 to TRBJ2-1; no clear D. The germline V gene has CDR1 SGHTA and CDR2 FQGTGA. CDR3 length: 13 residues. V lost 2 bases to trimming and J lost 5 bases, with 7 bases between them. The CDR3 protein is CASSLFGNNEQFF. The DNA of the CDR3 is TGTGCCAGCAGCTTATTTGGGAACAATGAGCAGTTCTTC.

Here the CDR3 DNA reads TGTGCCAGCAGTTACTCATGGGGGCGAGCTAATGAAAAACTGTTTTTT. As protein: CASSYSWGRANEKLFF. The chain employs TRBV6-5 and TRBJ1-4; D is perhaps TRBD1 (6 bases). Germline V gene sequence: CDR1 MNHEY, CDR2 SVGAGI. Trimming took 0 bases from V and 3 from J, leaving 11 bases between them. The CDR3 sequence is 16 residues long.

This chain joins TRBV4-1 and TRBJ2-3; 8 bases align to TRBD2. CDR3 length: 17 residues. Trimming removed 0 bases from V and 4 bases from J; junction bases left unmatched: 9. The germline V gene has CDR1 MGHRA and CDR2 YSYEKL. CDR3 bases: TGCGCCAGCAGCCAAGAAAGCCGGGGGGGGAAGTCAGATACGCAGTATTTT. Amino acid sequence: CASSQESRGGKSDTQYF.

The V call is TRBV11-2, the J call TRBJ1-3; possible D gene TRBD1, 5 bases. Germline V CDR1 and CDR2: SGHAT, FQNNGV. Trimming removed 7 bases at V and 0 bases at J, with 19 bases between. The CDR3 is 17 amino acids. In nucleotides, the CDR3 is TGTGCCAGCACCACATCAGCCGGGGGGAGCTCTGGAAACACCATATATTTT. It encodes CASTTSAGGSSGNTIYF.

This chain links TRBV7-8 with TRBJ2-1, with 9 bases aligning to TRBD1. Germline values: CDR1 SGHVS, CDR2 FQNEAQ. The CDR3 length is 15 residues. V lost 4 bases to trimming and J lost 2 bases; unmatched junction nucleotides: 3. CDR3 sequence (DNA): TGTGCCAGCAGCTCAACAGGGGGCCCCTACAATGAGCAGTTCTTC. Translated: CASSSTGGPYNEQFF. Full variable domain (remainder filled in from reference TRBV7-8 and TRBJ2-1): GAGVSQSPRYKVAKRGQDVALRCDPISGHVSLFWYQQALGQGPEFLTYFQNEAQLDKSGLPSDRFFAERPEGSVSTLKIQRTQQEDSAVYLCASSSTGGPYNEQFFGPGTRLTVL.